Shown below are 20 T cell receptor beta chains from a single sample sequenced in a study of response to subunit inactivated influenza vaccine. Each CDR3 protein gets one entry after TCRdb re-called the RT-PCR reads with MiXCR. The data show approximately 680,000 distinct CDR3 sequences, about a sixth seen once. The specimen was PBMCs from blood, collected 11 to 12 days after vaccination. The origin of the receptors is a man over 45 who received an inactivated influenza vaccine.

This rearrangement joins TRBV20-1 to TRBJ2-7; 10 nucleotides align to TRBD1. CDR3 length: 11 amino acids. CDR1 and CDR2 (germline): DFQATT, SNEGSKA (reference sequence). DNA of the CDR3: TGCAGAGCCGGGACAGGGGACGAGCAGTACTTC. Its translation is CRAGTGDEQYF.

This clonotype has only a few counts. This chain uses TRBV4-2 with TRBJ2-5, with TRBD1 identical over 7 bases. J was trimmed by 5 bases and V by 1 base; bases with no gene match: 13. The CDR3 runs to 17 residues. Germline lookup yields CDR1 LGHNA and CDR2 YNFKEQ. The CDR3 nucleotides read TGTGCCAGCAGCCAAGGGACCCGGACAGGTTTATTGGAGACCCAGTACTTC. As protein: CASSQGTRTGLLETQYF.

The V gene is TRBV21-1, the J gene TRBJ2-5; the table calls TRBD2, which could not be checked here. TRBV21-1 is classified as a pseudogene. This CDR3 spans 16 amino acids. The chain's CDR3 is CASSTKLAEPQETQYF. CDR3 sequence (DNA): TGTGCCAGCAGCACAAAACTAGCAGAACCCCAAGAGACCCAGTACTTC.

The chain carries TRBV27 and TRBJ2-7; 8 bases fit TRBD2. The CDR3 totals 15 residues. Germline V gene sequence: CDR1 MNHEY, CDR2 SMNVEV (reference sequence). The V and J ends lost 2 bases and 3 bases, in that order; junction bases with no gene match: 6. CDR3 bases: TGTGCCAGCAGTTTAACTAGCGGACGATTCTACGAGCAGTACTTC. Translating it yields CASSLTSGRFYEQYF.

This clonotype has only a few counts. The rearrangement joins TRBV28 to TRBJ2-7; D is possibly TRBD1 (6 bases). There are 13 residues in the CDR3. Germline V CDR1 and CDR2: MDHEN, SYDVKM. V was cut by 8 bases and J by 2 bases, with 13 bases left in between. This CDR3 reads CASLRQDPYEQYF. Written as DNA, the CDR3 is TGTGCCAGCCTAAGACAGGATCCCTACGAGCAGTACTTC.

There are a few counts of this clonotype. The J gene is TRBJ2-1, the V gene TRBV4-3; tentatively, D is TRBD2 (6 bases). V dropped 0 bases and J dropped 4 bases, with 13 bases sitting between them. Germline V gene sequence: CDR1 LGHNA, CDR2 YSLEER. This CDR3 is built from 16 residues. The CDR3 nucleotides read TGCGCCAGCAGCCAAGAGGTGCGGGGAGGTTACAATGAGCAGTTCTTC. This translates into CASSQEVRGGYNEQFF.

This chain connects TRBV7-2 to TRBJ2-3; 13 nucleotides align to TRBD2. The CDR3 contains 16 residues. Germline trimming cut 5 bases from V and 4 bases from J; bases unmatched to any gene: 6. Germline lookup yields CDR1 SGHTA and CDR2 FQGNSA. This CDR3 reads CASSPGLAGVADTQYF. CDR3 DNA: TGTGCCAGCAGCCCTGGACTAGCGGGAGTGGCAGATACGCAGTATTTT.

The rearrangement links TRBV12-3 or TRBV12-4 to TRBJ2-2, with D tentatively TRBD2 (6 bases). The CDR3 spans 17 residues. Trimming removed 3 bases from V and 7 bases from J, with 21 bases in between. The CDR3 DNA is TGTGCCAGCAGTTTTAATCCGGGACTCAAGCTGGGCGGGGAGCTGTTTTTT. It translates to CASSFNPGLKLGGELFF.

CDR3 residues: CASSRGTGDAEQYF. The CDR3 DNA follows: TGCGCCAGCAGCCGTGGGACAGGGGACGCTGAGCAGTACTTC. V is TRBV4-3 and J is TRBJ2-7; 10 nucleotides align to TRBD1. V lost 4 bases to trimming and J lost 7 bases; unmatched junction nucleotides: 7. The V gene's germline CDR1 is LGHNA and CDR2 YSLEER. This CDR3 is 14 amino acids long.

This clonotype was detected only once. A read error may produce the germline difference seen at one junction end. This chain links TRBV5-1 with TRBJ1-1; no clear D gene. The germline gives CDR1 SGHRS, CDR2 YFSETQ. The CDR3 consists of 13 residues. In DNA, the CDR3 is TGCGCCAGCTGCTTGACATCCCACACTGAAGCTTTCTTT. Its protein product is CASCLTSHTEAFF.

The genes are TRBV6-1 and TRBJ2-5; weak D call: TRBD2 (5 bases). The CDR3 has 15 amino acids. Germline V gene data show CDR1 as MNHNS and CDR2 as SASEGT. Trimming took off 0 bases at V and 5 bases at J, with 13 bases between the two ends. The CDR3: CASSEAHRGRETQYF. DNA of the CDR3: TGTGCCAGCAGTGAAGCGCATCGGGGTCGGGAGACCCAGTACTTC.

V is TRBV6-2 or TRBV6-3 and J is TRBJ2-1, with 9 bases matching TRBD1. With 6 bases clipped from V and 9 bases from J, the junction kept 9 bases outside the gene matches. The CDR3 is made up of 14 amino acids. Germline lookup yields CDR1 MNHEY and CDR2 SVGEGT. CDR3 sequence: CASSRDRGFSEQFF. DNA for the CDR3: TGTGCCAGCAGCCGAGACAGGGGGTTCAGTGAGCAGTTCTTC.

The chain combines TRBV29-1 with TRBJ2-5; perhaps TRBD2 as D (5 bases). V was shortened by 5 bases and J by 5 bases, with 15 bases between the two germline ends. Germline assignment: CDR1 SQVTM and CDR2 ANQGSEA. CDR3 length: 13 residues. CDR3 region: CSVTYRGTETQYF. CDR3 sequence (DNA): TGCAGCGTTACATATCGGGGAACGGAGACCCAGTACTTC.

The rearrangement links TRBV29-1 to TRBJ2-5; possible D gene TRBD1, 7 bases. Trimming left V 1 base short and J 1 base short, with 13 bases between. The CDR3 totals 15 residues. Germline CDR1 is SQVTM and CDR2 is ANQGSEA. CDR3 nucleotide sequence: TGCAGCGTTGAAGTACGCGGGACAGCCCAAGAGACCCAGTACTTC. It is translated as CSVEVRGTAQETQYF.

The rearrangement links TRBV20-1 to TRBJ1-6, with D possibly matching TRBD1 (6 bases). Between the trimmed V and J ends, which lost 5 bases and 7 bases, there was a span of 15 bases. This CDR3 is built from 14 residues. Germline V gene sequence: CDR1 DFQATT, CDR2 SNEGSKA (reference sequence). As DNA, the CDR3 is TGCAGTGCTTACAAAACAGGGCCCAATTCACCCCTCCACTTT. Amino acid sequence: CSAYKTGPNSPLHF.

The CDR3 is CASSAQPSGVYNEQFF. The CDR3 nucleotides read TGTGCCAGCAGCGCCCAACCTAGCGGGGTCTACAATGAGCAGTTCTTC. J is TRBJ2-1 and V is TRBV7-6, with 9 nucleotides matching TRBD2. The CDR3 spans 16 residues. Germline V gives CDR1 SGHVS, CDR2 FNYEAQ. J lost 3 bases, V lost 5 bases, and 8 bases had no gene match.

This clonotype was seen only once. CDR3 in amino acids: CASSPAGLAATGELFF. CDR3 in DNA: TGTGCCAGCAGTCCAGCGGGACTAGCGGCGACCGGGGAGCTGTTTTTT. The chain links TRBV6-2 or TRBV6-3 to TRBJ2-2, with 11 bases lining up with TRBD2. CDR3 length: 16 residues. CDR1 is MNHEY and CDR2 is SVGEGT in the germline V gene. The J segment lost 5 bases and the V segment lost 5 bases, leaving 7 bases of the junction unmatched.

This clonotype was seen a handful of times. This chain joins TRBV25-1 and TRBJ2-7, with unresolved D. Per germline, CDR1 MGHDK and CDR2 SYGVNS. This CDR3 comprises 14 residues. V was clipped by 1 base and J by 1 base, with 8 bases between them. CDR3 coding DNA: TGTGCCAGCAGTGAATTTTATACTTCCTACGAGCAGTACTTC. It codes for CASSEFYTSYEQYF.

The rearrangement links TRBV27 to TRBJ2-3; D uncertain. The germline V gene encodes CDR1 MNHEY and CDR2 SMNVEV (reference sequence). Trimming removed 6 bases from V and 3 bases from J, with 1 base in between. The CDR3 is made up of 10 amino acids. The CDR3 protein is CASRTDTQYF. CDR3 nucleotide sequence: TGTGCCAGCAGAACAGATACGCAGTATTTT.

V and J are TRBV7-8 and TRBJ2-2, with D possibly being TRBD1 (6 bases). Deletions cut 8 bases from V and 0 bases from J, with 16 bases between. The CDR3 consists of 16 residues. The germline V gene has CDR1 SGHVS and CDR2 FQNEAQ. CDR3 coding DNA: TGTGCCAGCGGCCCTGGGGGCCGTACGAACACCGGGGAGCTGTTTTTT. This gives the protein CASGPGGRTNTGELFF.